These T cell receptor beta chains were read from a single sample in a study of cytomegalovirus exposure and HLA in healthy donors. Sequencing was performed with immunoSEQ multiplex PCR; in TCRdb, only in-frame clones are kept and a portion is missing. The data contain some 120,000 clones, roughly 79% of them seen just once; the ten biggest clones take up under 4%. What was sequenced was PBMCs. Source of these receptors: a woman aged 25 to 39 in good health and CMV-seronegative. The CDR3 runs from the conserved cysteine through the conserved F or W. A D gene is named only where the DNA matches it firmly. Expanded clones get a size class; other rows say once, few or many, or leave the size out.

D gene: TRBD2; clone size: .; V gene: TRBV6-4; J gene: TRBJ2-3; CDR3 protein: CASSDQAGGPKDTQYF; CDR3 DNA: TGTGCCAGCAGTGACCAAGCGGGAGGGCCCAAAGATACGCAGTATTTT
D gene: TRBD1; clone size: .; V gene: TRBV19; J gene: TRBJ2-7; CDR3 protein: CASSITISQGATYEQYF; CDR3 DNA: TGTGCCAGTAGTATTACAATATCACAGGGGGCCACCTACGAGCAGTACTTC
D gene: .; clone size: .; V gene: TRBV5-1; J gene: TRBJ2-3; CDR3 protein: CASSGGTATDTQYF; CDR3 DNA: TGCGCCAGCAGCGGGGGGACAGCTACAGATACGCAGTATTTT
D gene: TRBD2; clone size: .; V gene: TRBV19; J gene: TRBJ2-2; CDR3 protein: CASSGLAGVGGELFF; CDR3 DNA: TGTGCCAGTAGTGGACTAGCGGGAGTTGGCGGGGAGCTGTTTTTT
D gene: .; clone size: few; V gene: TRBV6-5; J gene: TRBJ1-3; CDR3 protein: CASSYRGGSGNTIYF; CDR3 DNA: TGTGCCAGCAGTTACCGAGGGGGCTCTGGAAACACCATATATTTT
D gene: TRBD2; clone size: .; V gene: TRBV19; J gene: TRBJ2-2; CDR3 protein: CASSIIAGGGELFF; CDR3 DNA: TGTGCCAGTAGTATAATCGCGGGGGGCGGGGAGCTGTTTTTT
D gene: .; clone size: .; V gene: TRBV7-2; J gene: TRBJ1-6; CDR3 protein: CASSSSGGDYNSPLHF; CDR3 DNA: TGTGCCAGCAGCTCCTCCGGAGGTGACTATAATTCACCCCTCCACTTT
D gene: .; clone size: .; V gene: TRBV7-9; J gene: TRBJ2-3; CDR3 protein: CASSQLALSSDTQYF; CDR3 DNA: TGTGCCAGCAGCCAACTAGCCCTCAGCAGCGATACGCAGTATTTT
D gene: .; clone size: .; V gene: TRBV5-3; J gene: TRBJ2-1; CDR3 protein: CARSLRIYGEGSYNEQFF; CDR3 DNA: TGTGCCAGAAGCTTGAGGATTTACGGCGAGGGCTCCTACAATGAGCAGTTCTTC
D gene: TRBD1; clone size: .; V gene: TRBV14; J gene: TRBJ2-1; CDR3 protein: CASSQVDYRGSYNEQFF; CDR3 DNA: TGTGCCAGCAGCCAAGTAGATTACAGGGGCTCCTACAATGAGCAGTTCTTC
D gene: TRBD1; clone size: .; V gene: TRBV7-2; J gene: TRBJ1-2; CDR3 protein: CASSPGDRAGGYTF; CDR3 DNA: TGTGCCAGCAGCCCCGGGGACAGGGCCGGGGGCTACACCTTC
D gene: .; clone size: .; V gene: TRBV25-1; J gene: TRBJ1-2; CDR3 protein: CASGQLYGYTF; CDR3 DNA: TGTGCCAGCGGACAGCTCTATGGCTACACCTTC
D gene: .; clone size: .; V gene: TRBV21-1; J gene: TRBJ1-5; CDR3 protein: CASSKPSQGPDQPQHF; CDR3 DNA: TGTGCCAGCAGCAAACCTTCCCAGGGGCCGGATCAGCCCCAGCATTTT
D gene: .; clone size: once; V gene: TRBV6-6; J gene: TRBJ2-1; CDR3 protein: CASRTGFQSYNEQFF; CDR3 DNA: TGTGCCAGCAGGACGGGATTCCAGTCCTACAATGAGCAGTTCTTC
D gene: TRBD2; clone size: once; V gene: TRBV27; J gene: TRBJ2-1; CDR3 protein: CASVGGSYNEQFF; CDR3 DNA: TGTGCCTCGGTGGGGGGGTCCTACAATGAGCAGTTCTTC
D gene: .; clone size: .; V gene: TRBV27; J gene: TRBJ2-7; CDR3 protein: CASSYLSAGEQYF; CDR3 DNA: TGTGCCAGCAGTTATCTTTCTGCAGGCGAGCAGTACTTC
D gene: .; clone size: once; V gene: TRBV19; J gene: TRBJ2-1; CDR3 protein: CASSIGTNYNEQFF; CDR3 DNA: TGTGCCAGTAGTATAGGGACTAACTACAATGAGCAGTTCTTC
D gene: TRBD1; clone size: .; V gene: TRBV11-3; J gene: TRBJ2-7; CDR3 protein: CASSHSTGHDYEQYF; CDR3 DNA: TGTGCCAGCAGCCACTCGACAGGGCATGACTACGAGCAGTACTTC
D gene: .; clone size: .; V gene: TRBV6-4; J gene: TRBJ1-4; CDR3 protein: CASTGEPTNEKLFF; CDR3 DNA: TGTGCCAGCACGGGGGAGCCTACTAATGAAAAACTGTTTTTT
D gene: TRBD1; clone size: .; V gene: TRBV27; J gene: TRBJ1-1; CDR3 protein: CASSVFTGGRTEAFF; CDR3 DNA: TGTGCCAGCAGTGTTTTTACAGGGGGCAGGACTGAAGCTTTCTTT
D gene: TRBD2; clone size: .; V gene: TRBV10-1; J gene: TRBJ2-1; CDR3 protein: CASSESKTSGTDEQFF; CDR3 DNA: TGCGCCAGCAGTGAGTCGAAGACTAGCGGGACCGATGAGCAGTTCTTC
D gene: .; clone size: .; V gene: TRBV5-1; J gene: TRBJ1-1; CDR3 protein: CASSSARDAEAFF; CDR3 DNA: TGCGCCAGCAGCTCCGCGCGGGACGCTGAAGCTTTCTTT
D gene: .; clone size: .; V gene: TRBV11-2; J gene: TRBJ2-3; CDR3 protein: CASSPRELGTDTQYF; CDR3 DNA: TGTGCCAGCAGCCCCCGGGAGCTGGGCACAGATACGCAGTATTTT
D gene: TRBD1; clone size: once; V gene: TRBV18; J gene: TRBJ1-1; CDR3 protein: CASSPSGQGAGEAFF; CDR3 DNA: TGTGCCAGCTCACCCTCTGGACAGGGGGCAGGTGAAGCTTTCTTT